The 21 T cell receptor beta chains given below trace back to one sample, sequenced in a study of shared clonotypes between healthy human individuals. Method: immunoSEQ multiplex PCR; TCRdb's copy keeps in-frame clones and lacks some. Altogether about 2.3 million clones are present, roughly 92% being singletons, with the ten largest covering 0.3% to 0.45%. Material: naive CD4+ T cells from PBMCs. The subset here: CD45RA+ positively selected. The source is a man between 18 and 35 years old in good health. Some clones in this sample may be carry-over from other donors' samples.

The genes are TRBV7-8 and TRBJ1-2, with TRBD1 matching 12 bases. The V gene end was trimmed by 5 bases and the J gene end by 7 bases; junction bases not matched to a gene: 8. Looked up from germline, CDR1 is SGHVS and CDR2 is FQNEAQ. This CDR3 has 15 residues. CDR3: CASSPLGQGAFGYTF. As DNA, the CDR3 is TGTGCCAGCAGCCCGTTGGGACAGGGGGCGTTTGGCTACACCTTC. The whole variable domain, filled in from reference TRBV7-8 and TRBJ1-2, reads GAGVSQSPRYKVAKRGQDVALRCDPISGHVSLFWYQQALGQGPEFLTYFQNEAQLDKSGLPSDRFFAERPEGSVSTLKIQRTQQEDSAVYLCASSPLGQGAFGYTFGSGTRLTVV.

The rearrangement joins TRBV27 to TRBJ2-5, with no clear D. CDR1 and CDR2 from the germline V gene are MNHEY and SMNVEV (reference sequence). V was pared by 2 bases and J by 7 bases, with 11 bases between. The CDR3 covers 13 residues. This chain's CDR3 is CASSLTPQRTQYF. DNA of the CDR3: TGTGCCAGCAGTTTAACGCCCCAAAGGACCCAGTACTTC.

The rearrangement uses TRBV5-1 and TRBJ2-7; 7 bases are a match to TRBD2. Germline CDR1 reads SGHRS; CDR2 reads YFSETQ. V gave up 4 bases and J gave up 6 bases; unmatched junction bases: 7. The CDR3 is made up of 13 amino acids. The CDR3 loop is CASSAGGGPEQYF. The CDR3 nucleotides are TGCGCCAGCAGCGCCGGGGGAGGGCCCGAGCAGTACTTC.

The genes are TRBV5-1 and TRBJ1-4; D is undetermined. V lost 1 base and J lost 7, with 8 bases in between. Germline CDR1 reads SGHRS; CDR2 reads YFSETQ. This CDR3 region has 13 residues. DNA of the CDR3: TGCGCCAGCAGCTTGTTCGAAGGTGAAAAACTGTTTTTT. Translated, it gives CASSLFEGEKLFF.

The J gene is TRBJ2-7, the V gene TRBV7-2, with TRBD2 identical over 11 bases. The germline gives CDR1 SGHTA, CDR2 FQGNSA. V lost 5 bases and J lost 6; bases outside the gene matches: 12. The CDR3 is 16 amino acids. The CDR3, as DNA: TGTGCCAGCAGCCGAACTAGCGGGAGTTTTAGCCTCGAGCAGTACTTC. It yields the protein CASSRTSGSFSLEQYF.

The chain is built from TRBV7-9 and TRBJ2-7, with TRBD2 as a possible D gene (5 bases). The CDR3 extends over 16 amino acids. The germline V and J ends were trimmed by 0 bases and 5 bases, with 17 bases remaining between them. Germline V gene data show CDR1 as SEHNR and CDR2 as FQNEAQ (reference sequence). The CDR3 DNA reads TGTGCCAGCAGCTTAGCGCCGGGGATGCCGGTCCACGAGCAGTACTTC. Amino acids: CASSLAPGMPVHEQYF.

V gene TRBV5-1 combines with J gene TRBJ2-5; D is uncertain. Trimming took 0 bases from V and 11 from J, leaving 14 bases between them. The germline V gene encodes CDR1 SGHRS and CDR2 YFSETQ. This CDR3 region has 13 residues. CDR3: CASSLALDGQQYF. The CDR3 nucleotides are TGCGCCAGCAGCTTGGCCCTAGACGGGCAGCAGTACTTC.

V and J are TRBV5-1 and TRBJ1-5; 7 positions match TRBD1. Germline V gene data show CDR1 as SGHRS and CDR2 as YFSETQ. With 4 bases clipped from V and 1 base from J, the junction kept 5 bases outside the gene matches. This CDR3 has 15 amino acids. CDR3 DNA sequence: TGCGCCAGCAGCCTAGGACAGGCCAGCAATCAGCCCCAGCATTTT. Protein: CASSLGQASNQPQHF.

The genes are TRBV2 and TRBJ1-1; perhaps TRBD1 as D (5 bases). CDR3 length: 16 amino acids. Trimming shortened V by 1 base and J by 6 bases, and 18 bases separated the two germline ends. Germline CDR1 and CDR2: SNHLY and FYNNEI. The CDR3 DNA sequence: TGTGCCAGCAGTGAAGTTCCGCAGGGACTGGGGTCTGAAGCTTTCTTT. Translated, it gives CASSEVPQGLGSEAFF.

CDR3 sequence (DNA): TGTGCCAGCAGCTTAGGGACTAGCGGAGACAGAGGAGATACGCAGTATTTT. Its translation: CASSLGTSGDRGDTQYF. The chain combines TRBV7-3 with TRBJ2-3; 11 bases are shared with TRBD2. Trimming cost V 2 bases and J 5 bases; bases outside gene matches: 9. This CDR3 region has 17 residues. From germline, CDR1 is SGHTA and CDR2 FQGTGA.

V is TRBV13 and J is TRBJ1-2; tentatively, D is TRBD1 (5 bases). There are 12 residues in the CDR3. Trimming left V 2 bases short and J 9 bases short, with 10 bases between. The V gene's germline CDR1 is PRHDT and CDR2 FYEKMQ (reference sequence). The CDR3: CASSLSEGSYTF. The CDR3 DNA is TGTGCCAGCAGCTTATCCGAGGGGAGCTACACCTTC.

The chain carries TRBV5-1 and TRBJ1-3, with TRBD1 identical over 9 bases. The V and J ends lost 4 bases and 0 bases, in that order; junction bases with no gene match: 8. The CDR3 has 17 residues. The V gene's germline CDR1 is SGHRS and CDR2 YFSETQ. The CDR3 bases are TGCGCCAGCAGCCTCCGGGACAGGGCCTCCTCTGGAAACACCATATATTTT. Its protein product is CASSLRDRASSGNTIYF. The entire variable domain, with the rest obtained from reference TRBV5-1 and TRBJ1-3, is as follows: KAGVTQTPRYLIKTRGQQVTLSCSPISGHRSVSWYQQTPGQGLQFLFEYFSETQRNKGNFPGRFSGRQFSNSRSEMNVSTLELGDSALYLCASSLRDRASSGNTIYFGEGSWLTVV.

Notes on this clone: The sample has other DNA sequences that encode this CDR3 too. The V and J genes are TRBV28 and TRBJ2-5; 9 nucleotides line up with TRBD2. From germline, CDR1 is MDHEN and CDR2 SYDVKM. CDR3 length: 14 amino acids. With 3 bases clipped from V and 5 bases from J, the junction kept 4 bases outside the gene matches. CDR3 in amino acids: CASSLSGGWETQYF. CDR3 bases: TGTGCCAGCAGTTTGAGCGGGGGGTGGGAGACCCAGTACTTC. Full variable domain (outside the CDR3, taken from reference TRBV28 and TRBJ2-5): DVKVTQSSRYLVKRTGEKVFLECVQDMDHENMFWYRQDPGLGLRLIYFSYDVKMKEKGDIPEGYSVSREKKERFSLILESASTNQTSMYLCASSLSGGWETQYFGPGTRLLVL.

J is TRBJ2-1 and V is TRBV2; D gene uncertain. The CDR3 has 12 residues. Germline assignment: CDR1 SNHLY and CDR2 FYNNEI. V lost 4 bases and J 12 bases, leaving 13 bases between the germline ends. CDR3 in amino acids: CASSATRVMQFF. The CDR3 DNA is TGTGCCAGCAGTGCCACAAGAGTCATGCAGTTCTTC. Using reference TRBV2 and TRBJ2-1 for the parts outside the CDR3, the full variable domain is EPEVTQTPSHQVTQMGQEVILRCVPISNHLYFYWYRQILGQKVEFLVSFYNNEISEKSEIFDDQFSVERPDGSNFTLKIRSTKLEDSAMYFCASSATRVMQFFGPGTRLTVL.

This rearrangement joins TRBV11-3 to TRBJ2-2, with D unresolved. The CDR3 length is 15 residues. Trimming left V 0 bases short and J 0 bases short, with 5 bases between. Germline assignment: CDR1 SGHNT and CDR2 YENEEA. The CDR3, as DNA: TGTGCCAGCAGCTTAGATGGCACGAACACCGGGGAGCTGTTTTTT. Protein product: CASSLDGTNTGELFF.

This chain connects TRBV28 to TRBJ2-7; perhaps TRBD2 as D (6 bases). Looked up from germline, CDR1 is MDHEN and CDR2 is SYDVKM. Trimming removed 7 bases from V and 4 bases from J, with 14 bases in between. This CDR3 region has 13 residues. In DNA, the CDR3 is TGTGCCAGCACCCCGGGCGGGAATTACGAGCAGTACTTC. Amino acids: CASTPGGNYEQYF. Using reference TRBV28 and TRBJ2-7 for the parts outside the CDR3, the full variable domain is DVKVTQSSRYLVKRTGEKVFLECVQDMDHENMFWYRQDPGLGLRLIYFSYDVKMKEKGDIPEGYSVSREKKERFSLILESASTNQTSMYLCASTPGGNYEQYFGPGTRLTVT.

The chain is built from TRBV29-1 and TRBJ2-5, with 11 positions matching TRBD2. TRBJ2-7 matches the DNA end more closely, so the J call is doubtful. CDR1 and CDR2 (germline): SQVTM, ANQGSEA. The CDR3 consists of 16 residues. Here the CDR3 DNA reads TGCAGCACCACTAGCGGGAGTGCAGGGCACCCCTACGAGCAGTACTTC. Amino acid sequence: CSTTSGSAGHPYEQYF.

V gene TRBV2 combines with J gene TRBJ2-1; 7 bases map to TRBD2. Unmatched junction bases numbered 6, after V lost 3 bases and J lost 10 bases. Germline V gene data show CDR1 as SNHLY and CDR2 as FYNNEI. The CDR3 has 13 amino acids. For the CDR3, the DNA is TGTGCCAGCAGTGATAGACTAGCCCCCGAGCAGTTCTTC. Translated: CASSDRLAPEQFF. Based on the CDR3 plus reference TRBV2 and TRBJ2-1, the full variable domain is EPEVTQTPSHQVTQMGQEVILRCVPISNHLYFYWYRQILGQKVEFLVSFYNNEISEKSEIFDDQFSVERPDGSNFTLKIRSTKLEDSAMYFCASSDRLAPEQFFGPGTRLTVL.

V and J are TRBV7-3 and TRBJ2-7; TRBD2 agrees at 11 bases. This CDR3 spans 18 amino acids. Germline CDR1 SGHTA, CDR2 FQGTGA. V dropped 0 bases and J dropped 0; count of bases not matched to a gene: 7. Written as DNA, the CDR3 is TGTGCCAGCAGCTTAACGTGGACTAGCGGGCCCGACTCCTACGAGCAGTACTTC. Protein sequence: CASSLTWTSGPDSYEQYF.

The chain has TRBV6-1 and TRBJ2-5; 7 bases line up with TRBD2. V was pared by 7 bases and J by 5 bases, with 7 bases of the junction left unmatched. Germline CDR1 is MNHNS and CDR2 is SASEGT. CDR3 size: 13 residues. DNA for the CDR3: TGTGCCAGCAAGCGGGGCCCCGCGGAGACCCAGTACTTC. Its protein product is CASKRGPAETQYF.

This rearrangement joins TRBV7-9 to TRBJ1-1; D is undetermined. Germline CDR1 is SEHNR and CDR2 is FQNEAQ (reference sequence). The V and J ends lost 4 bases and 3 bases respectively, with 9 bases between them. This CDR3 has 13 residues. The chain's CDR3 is CASSSQSDTEAFF. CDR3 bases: TGTGCCAGCAGCTCACAATCGGACACTGAAGCTTTCTTT.